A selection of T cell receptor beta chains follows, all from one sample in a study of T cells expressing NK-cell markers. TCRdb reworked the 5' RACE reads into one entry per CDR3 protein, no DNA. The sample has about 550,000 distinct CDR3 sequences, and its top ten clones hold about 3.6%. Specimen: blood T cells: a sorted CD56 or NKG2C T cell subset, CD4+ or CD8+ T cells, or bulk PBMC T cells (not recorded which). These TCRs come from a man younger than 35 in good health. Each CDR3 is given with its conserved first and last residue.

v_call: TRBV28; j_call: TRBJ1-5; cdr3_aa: CASKVDGNQPQHF
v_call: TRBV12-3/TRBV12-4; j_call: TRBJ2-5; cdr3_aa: CASSHDRGTLQETQYF
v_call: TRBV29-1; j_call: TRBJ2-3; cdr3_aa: CSVGLRGPDTQYF
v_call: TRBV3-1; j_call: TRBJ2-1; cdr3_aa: CASSQEVHNEQFF
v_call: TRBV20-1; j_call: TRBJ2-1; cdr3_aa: CSARGEGRSADEQFF
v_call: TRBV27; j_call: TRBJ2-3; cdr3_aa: CASSFFARGLLAGDTDTQYF
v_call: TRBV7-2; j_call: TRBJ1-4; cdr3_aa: CASSPTVPGDEKLFF
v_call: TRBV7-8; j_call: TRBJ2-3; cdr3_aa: CASSFRLDWQYF
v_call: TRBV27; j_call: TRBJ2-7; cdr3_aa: CASSLTWDKAYEQYF
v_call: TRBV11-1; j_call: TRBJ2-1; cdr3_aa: CASGFPHNRDTNYNEQFF
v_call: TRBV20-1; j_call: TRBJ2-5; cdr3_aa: CSARDRDQGGETQYF
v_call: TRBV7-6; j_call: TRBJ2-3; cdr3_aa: CASSFWLAGGDTDTQYF
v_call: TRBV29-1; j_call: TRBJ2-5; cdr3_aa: CSVAGAEETQYF
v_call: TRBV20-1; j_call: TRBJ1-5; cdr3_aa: CSARRRIPEGRSNQPQHF
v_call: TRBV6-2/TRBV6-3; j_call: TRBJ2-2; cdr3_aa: CAGGQGGPGELFF
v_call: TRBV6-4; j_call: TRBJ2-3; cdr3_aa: CASSQSDKGVTDTQYF
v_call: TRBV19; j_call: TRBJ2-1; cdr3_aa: CASSLHPLAASYNEQFF
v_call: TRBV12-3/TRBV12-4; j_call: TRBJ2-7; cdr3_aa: CASRTTGYEQYF
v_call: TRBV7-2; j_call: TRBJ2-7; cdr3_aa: CASSLGRKSYEQYF
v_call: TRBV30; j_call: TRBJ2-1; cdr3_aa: CAWKTSGSNNEQFF
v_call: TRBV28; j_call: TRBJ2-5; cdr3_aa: CASSFEGGEETQYF
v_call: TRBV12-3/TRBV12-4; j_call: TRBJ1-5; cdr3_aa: CASSPQGIDQPQHF
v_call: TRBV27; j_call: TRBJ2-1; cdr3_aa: CASSLSGGASGRAVNEQFF
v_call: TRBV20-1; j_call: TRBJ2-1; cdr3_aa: CSASSFIGGSSYNEQFF
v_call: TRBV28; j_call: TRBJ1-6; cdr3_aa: CASSLPTGSGSPLHF
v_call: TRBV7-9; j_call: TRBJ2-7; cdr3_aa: CASRGGNYEQYF
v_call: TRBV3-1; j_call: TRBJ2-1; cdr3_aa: CASRPWGASYNEQFF
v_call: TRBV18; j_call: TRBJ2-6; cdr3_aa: CASSPRTGPDSGANVLTF
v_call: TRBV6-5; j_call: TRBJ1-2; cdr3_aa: CASSYTVGGYGYTF
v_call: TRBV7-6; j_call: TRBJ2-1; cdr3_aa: CASSYLAGGPVNEQFF
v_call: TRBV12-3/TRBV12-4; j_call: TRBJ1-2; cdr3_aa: CASTTEGGRGYTF
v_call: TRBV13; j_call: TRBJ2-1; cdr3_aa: CASSSPGLANSYNEQFF
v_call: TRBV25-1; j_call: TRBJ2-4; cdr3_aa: CASSALPRAKNIQYF
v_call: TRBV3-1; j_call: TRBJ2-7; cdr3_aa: CASSPILGLAGEYEQYF
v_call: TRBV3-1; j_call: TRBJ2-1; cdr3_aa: CASSLRTSTIYNEQFF
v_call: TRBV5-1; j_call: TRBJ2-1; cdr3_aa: CASSRKREGQNEQFF
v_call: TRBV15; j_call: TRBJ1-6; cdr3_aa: CATKRAGGGSPLHF
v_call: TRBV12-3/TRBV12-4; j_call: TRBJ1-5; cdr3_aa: CASSEPIMGGNQPQHF
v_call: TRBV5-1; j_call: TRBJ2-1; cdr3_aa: CASSLLSGRSNNEQFF
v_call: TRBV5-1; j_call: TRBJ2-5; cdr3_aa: CASSLRPYRSTETQYF